A single sample gave rise to the 20 T cell receptor beta chains below, sequenced in a study of beta chain features in type 1 diabetes. Sequenced material consisted of expressed TCRB transcripts (all of the isolated RNA was reverse transcribed). Using immunoSEQ multiplex PCR, the repertoire was profiled, and TCRdb retains in-frame clones only, with some absent. The sample lists over 120,000 clones; about 10% were seen once. Sequencing was done on a sample of naive CD4+ T cells from blood. The receptors derive from a man between 18 and 29 years old in good health.

The V gene is TRBV7-8, the J gene TRBJ1-1, with D possibly being TRBD1 (5 bases). Trimming removed 3 bases at V and 0 bases at J, with 11 bases between. CDR3 length: 15 amino acids. Germline V gene sequence: CDR1 SGHVS, CDR2 FQNEAQ. The CDR3 here is CASSFQTELNTEAFF. CDR3 nucleotide sequence: TGTGCCAGCAGCTTCCAGACAGAACTGAACACTGAAGCTTTCTTT.

Only a few counts were recorded for this clone. The CDR3 DNA sequence: TGCGCCAGCAGCCAAGGGACTAGCGGGGGGGTAGATACGCAGTATTTT. It encodes CASSQGTSGGVDTQYF. This rearrangement joins TRBV4-3 to TRBJ2-3; 15 nucleotides line up with TRBD2. With 1 base clipped from V and 5 bases from J, the junction kept 1 base outside the gene matches. The CDR3 runs 16 residues. Germline V gene data show CDR1 as LGHNA and CDR2 as YSLEER.

This clone was counted a few times. The chain uses TRBV10-2 and TRBJ2-1; 11 positions match TRBD2. The CDR3 is 15 residues long. Germline CDR1 is WSHSY and CDR2 is SAAADI. J gave up 8 bases and V 6 bases, and 9 bases lay outside the gene matches. The CDR3 protein is CASRVAGGRYDEQFF. The CDR3 DNA reads as TGCGCCAGCAGAGTAGCGGGGGGGCGATACGATGAGCAGTTCTTC.

This clone was seen a handful of times. The J gene is TRBJ2-7, the V gene TRBV5-5, with 8 bases identical to TRBD1. This CDR3 is 15 amino acids long. Germline V CDR1 and CDR2: SGHKS, YYEKEE (reference sequence). Trimming cost V 6 bases and J 1 base; bases outside gene matches: 9. The CDR3 DNA sequence: TGTGCCAGCAACAAAGGGACAGGACTTTCCTACGAGCAGTACTTC. The encoded protein is CASNKGTGLSYEQYF.

The chain carries TRBV2 and TRBJ2-1; a weak D match, TRBD1 (5 bases). Trimming removed 8 bases from V and 1 base from J, with 12 bases in between. The CDR3 sequence is 14 residues long. Germline loops: CDR1 SNHLY, CDR2 FYNNEI. Here the CDR3 DNA reads TGTGCCAGCCTTTCAGGGTCATCCTACAATGAGCAGTTCTTC. Its protein product is CASLSGSSYNEQFF.

This clone has a count of ten or more. The chain employs TRBV7-9 and TRBJ2-1, with TRBD1 identical over 7 bases. The trim removed 5 bases at V and 6 bases at J, leaving 7 bases unmatched. CDR3 length: 14 residues. CDR1 and CDR2 (germline): SEHNR, FQNEAQ (reference sequence). The CDR3 DNA sequence: TGTGCCAGCAGCCCCACGGGACAGATCAATGAGCAGTTCTTC. Encoded protein: CASSPTGQINEQFF.

The V gene is TRBV25-1, the J gene TRBJ1-5, with D maybe TRBD1 (6 bases). CDR3 length: 15 amino acids. Trimming removed 8 bases at V and 2 bases at J, with 16 bases between. CDR1 and CDR2 from the germline V gene are MGHDK and SYGVNS. CDR3 region: CASSDPRGGNQPQHF. The DNA of the CDR3 is TGTGCCAGCTCCGATCCCAGGGGAGGCAATCAGCCCCAGCATTTT.

There are many counts of this clone. This rearrangement joins TRBV10-3 to TRBJ2-7; TRBD2 matches at 9 bases. The CDR3 contains 15 residues. Germline V CDR1 and CDR2: ENHRY, SYGVKD. Germline trimming cut 7 bases from V and 2 bases from J; bases unmatched to any gene: 9. CDR3 nucleotides: TGTGCCATCAAAGAGTCTAGCGGGGATCCCTACGAGCAGTACTTC. Translated, it gives CAIKESSGDPYEQYF.

This clone was detected ten times or more. The chain is built from TRBV7-9 and TRBJ2-3, with a tentative D call TRBD1 (5 bases). The CDR3 has 14 amino acids. V lost 1 base, J lost 0 bases, and 5 bases lay in between. Germline CDR1 reads SEHNR; CDR2 reads FQNEAQ (reference sequence). CDR3 amino acids: CASSLDRSTDTQYF. In DNA, the CDR3 is TGTGCCAGCAGCTTAGACAGGAGCACAGATACGCAGTATTTT.

This clone was found many times. The rearrangement joins TRBV7-9 to TRBJ2-7, with a weak D call TRBD1 (5 bases). Germline CDR1 reads SEHNR; CDR2 reads FQNEAQ (reference sequence). The CDR3 extends over 13 amino acids. With 5 bases removed from V and 4 bases from J, the gap between germline ends came to 12 bases. The CDR3 loop reads CASSEIPGYEQYF. In DNA, the CDR3 is TGTGCCAGCAGCGAGATCCCAGGGTACGAGCAGTACTTC.

This rearrangement joins TRBV6-6 to TRBJ1-5; D gene uncertain. CDR1 is MNHNY, CDR2 SVGAGI, per germline (reference sequence). The CDR3 has 12 residues. The V gene lost 4 bases and the J gene lost 5 bases, with 6 bases spanning the gap. For the CDR3, the DNA is TGTGCCAGCAGTTCGGAGGATCAGCCCCAGCATTTT. Protein: CASSSEDQPQHF.

This clone came up many times. This sequence joins TRBV10-3 and TRBJ2-1, with TRBD1 as a possible D gene (6 bases). In germline, CDR1 is ENHRY, CDR2 SYGVKD. The CDR3 is 14 amino acids. V lost 3 bases and J 8 bases, leaving 14 bases between the germline ends. The CDR3 DNA is TGTGCCATCAGTGACCAGGGGTCAGGGGATGAGCAGTTCTTC. Protein sequence: CAISDQGSGDEQFF.

The rearrangement links TRBV27 to TRBJ2-3, with 14 bases fitting TRBD2. V lost 2 bases to trimming and J lost 3 bases; unmatched junction nucleotides: 1. Germline loops: CDR1 MNHEY, CDR2 SMNVEV (reference sequence). The CDR3 spans 16 residues. In DNA, the CDR3 is TGTGCCAGCAGTTTAGGACTAGCGGGGGGAACAGATACGCAGTATTTT. Protein sequence: CASSLGLAGGTDTQYF.

The rearrangement joins TRBV4-1 to TRBJ2-4, with a possible D match to TRBD1 (5 bases). This CDR3 is built from 16 residues. Trimming shortened V by 0 bases and J by 0 bases, and 9 bases separated the two germline ends. The germline gives CDR1 MGHRA, CDR2 YSYEKL. Here the CDR3 DNA reads TGCGCCAGCAGCCAAGAAGCAGGGCTAGCCAAAAACATTCAGTACTTC. It codes for CASSQEAGLAKNIQYF.

This clone was counted a few times. V is TRBV27 and J is TRBJ2-3; D might be TRBD2 (6 bases). Germline CDR1 and CDR2: MNHEY and SMNVEV (reference sequence). The CDR3 extends over 15 amino acids. Between the trimmed V and J ends, which lost 7 bases and 4 bases, there was a span of 18 bases. The CDR3 DNA reads TGTGCCAGCAATCTACCGGGACTGGCGCCAGATACGCAGTATTTT. Its protein product is CASNLPGLAPDTQYF.

This clone was counted a few times. The V gene is TRBV5-4, the J gene TRBJ1-2; TRBD1 agrees at 10 bases. The ends lost 4 bases at V and 7 bases at J; junction bases unmatched: 10. CDR3 length equals 15 residues. Germline V gene data show CDR1 as SGHNT and CDR2 as YYREEE (reference sequence). The CDR3 loop is CASSPVGDRGLGYTF. CDR3 nucleotide sequence: TGTGCCAGCAGCCCAGTGGGGGACAGGGGCCTTGGCTACACCTTC.

The chain carries TRBV29-1 and TRBJ1-2; D is unresolved. The V gene lost 3 bases and the J gene lost 2 bases, with 7 bases spanning the gap. CDR1 is SQVTM and CDR2 is ANQGSEA in the germline V gene. There are 12 residues in the CDR3. The CDR3 DNA is TGCAGCGTTGATGACTTGAACTATGGCTACACCTTC. It codes for CSVDDLNYGYTF.

This clone has only a few counts. V gene TRBV7-2 combines with J gene TRBJ2-7; 10 nucleotides match TRBD1. This CDR3 is built from 15 residues. Losses at the gene ends were 5 bases for V and 5 bases for J; bases not matched to a gene: 9. Germline CDR1 is SGHTA and CDR2 is FQGNSA. CDR3 protein: CASSRTGTGAHEQYF. The CDR3 nucleotides are TGTGCCAGCAGCAGAACCGGGACAGGGGCCCACGAGCAGTACTTC.

This clone appeared a few times. The V gene is TRBV28, the J gene TRBJ2-6; D may be TRBD2 (6 bases). V gave up 5 bases and J gave up 2 bases, with 7 bases separating them. Germline V gene data show CDR1 as MDHEN and CDR2 as SYDVKM. The CDR3 consists of 14 residues. The CDR3 region has the DNA TGTGCCAGCAGTGGCGGGGCTGGGGCCAACGTCCTGACTTTC. Protein sequence: CASSGGAGANVLTF.

The J gene is TRBJ2-5, the V gene TRBV2; the D gene is possibly TRBD2 (5 bases). Germline V CDR1 and CDR2: SNHLY, FYNNEI. The V and J ends lost 1 base and 7 bases respectively, with 13 bases between them. CDR3 length: 14 residues. CDR3 loop: CASSEDRGSVTQYF. In DNA form, the CDR3 reads TGTGCCAGCAGTGAAGATCGGGGTTCTGTGACCCAGTACTTC.